This T cell receptor beta chain was recorded in a study of blood T cell repertoires in COVID-19. Whole-study context: The origin of the acute and convalescent COVID-19 samples was the United States, Italy and Spain. PBMCs, B-cell-depleted T cells, or T cells were the source of the cDNA or gDNA that made up the material.

This CDR3 region has 15 residues. CDR1 and CDR2 (germline): KGHSH, LQKENI. V was trimmed by 3 bases and J by 7 bases, leaving 19 bases between them. As handled by the study authors: Amplification of reference gene primers provided the estimated nucleated cell counts. TCRdb's table, derived via immunoSEQ multiplex PCR, lists solely in-frame clones and lacks some. The D gene and trimming were derived from the DNA, and the V and J assignments and clone size from that table. The sample comprises 60,000 to 85,000 clones, 89% of which are singletons, and 4.9% rests with the top ten. Sequencing used peripheral blood. This chain uses TRBV18 with TRBJ2-7, with D maybe TRBD1 (5 bases). The receptor comes from a woman in her fifties or sixties with active COVID-19. CDR3 sequence (DNA): TGTGCCAGCTCACCCGCTGGGGCAGGGCCCGGGGAGCAGTACTTC. Its translation is CASSPAGAGPGEQYF.